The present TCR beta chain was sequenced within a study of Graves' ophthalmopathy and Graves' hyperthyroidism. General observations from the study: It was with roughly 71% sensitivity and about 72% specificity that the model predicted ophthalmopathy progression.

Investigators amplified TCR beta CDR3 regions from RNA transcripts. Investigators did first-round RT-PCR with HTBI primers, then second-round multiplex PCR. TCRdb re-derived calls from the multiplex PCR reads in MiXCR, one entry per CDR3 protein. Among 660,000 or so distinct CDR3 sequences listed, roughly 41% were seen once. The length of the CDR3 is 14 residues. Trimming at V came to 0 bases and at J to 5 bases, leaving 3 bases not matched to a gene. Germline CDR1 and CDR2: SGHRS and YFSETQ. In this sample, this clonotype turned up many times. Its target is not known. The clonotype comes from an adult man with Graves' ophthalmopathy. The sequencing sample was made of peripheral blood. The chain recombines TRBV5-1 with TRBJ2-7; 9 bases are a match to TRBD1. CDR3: CASSLATGGHEQYF. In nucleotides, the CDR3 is TGCGCCAGCAGCTTGGCAACAGGGGGCCACGAGCAGTACTTC. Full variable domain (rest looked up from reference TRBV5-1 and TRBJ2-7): KAGVTQTPRYLIKTRGQQVTLSCSPISGHRSVSWYQQTPGQGLQFLFEYFSETQRNKGNFPGRFSGRQFSNSRSEMNVSTLELGDSALYLCASSLATGGHEQYFGPGTRLTVT.